The clone carrying this T cell receptor (beta chain) showed up just a few times. These data originate in a study of blood T cell repertoires in COVID-19. Some clones are missing from TCRdb's copy, which holds only in-frame ones; the method was immunoSEQ multiplex PCR. The table includes tens of thousands of clones, about 85% detected once. Trimming pared 4 bases from V and 7 bases from J, leaving 17 bases between. The CDR3 loop spans 15 amino acids. Germline V lookup: CDR1 SGHVS, CDR2 FQNEAQ. What was sequenced was peripheral blood. The receptor was derived from a man older than 75 with active or convalescent COVID-19. The J gene is TRBJ2-1, the V gene TRBV7-8; D is possibly TRBD2 (5 bases). CDR3 nucleotides: TGTGCCAGCAGCTCCCGATCGGGGATGGGAAATGAGCAGTTCTTC. The encoded protein is CASSSRSGMGNEQFF.